This TCR beta chain was identified in a study of T-cell reconstitution after alpha-beta-depleted transplantation in children. Preparation of the TCRbeta library involved a method that used unique molecular identifiers. TCRdb recomputed calls from the PCR reads with MiXCR, one row per CDR3 protein. The sample holds about 150,000 distinct CDR3 sequences, more than 9.5% seen once. This clonotype was seen many times. The V gene lost 1 base and the J gene lost 2 bases, with 13 bases spanning the gap. CDR1 SGHVS and CDR2 FNYEAQ come from the germline V gene. The CDR3 has 16 residues. V and J are TRBV7-6 and TRBJ2-3; D perhaps matches TRBD2 (5 bases). Sequencing used PBMCs, obtained before TCRalphabeta/CD19-depleted stem cell transplant. This clonotype originated in a boy aged 2-9 years with acute myeloid leukemia, due to receive a stem cell transplant. CDR3 loop: CASSLEARGYTDTQYF. Here the CDR3 DNA reads TGTGCCAGCAGCTTAGAGGCTCGGGGATACACAGATACGCAGTATTTT.